This T cell receptor beta chain is from a study of blood T cells in healthy people across ages. A second 7 to 11 cycle PCR used barcoded and J-beta primers. TCRdb recomputed calls from the 5' RACE reads with MiXCR, one row per CDR3 protein. Among 850,000 or so distinct CDR3 sequences listed, about 28% were seen once. The table lists this clonotype with many counts. Germline CDR1 and CDR2: MDHEN and SYDVKM. There are 14 residues in the CDR3. The J segment lost 2 bases and the V segment lost 6 bases, leaving 7 bases of the junction unmatched. The clonotype comes from an elderly woman in good health. Sequencing was carried out using blood. The V and J genes are TRBV28 and TRBJ2-7, with 7 bases that match TRBD1. The CDR3, as DNA: TGTGCCAGCAGCCCTGGGACAGTCACCTACGAGCAGTACTTC. Amino acids: CASSPGTVTYEQYF.